This passage covers 6 T cell receptor beta chains from one sample sequenced in a study of T cell repertoires and Cas9 in healthy adults. Sequenced by immunoSEQ multiplex PCR; TCRdb stores in-frame clones only, minus some. This sample has some 15,000 clones, with around 86% found just once. Source material: Tregs (CD4+, CD25+, CD127-, CD137-, CD154-) from PBMCs; culture status not recorded. The receptors here all came from a human donor in good health.

This chain joins TRBV30 and TRBJ1-1; a weak D match, TRBD1 (6 bases). The CDR3 runs 12 residues. The germline CDR1 and CDR2 sequences are GTSNPN and SVGIG (reference sequence). V shed 3 bases and J shed 4 bases, with 9 bases lying between them. In DNA, the CDR3 is TGTGCCTGGAGACAGGGTGGCACTGAAGCTTTCTTT. Translating it yields CAWRQGGTEAFF.

The chain is built from TRBV5-4 and TRBJ1-2, with D possibly being TRBD1 (5 bases). This CDR3 comprises 15 residues. The V end lost 2 bases, the J end lost 2 bases, and 13 bases lay between the germline ends. Germline CDR1 reads SGHNT; CDR2 reads YYREEE (reference sequence). CDR3 in amino acids: CASSFPGLVNYGYTF. The DNA for the CDR3 is TGTGCCAGCAGCTTTCCGGGACTGGTAAACTATGGCTACACCTTC.

The rearrangement uses TRBV10-3 and TRBJ2-1; 7 bases are shared with TRBD2. CDR1 and CDR2 from the germline V gene are ENHRY and SYGVKD. CDR3 size: 12 residues. After removal of 11 bases from V and 6 bases from J, the junction contained 7 bases not matched to a gene. CDR3 in DNA: TGTGCCTACCGGGGCGGGGGCAATGAGCAGTTCTTC. It yields the protein CAYRGGGNEQFF.

The CDR3 sequence: CASSSSRGASTDTQYF. CDR3 nucleotides: TGTGCCAGCAGTTCCTCAAGGGGAGCGAGCACAGATACGCAGTATTTT. The chain carries TRBV27 and TRBJ2-3, with D possibly called TRBD1 or TRBD2 (5 bases each). The CDR3 consists of 16 residues. V lost 4 bases, J lost 0 bases, and 14 bases lay in between. The germline gives CDR1 MNHEY, CDR2 SMNVEV (reference sequence).

V and J are TRBV5-1 and TRBJ1-4; perhaps TRBD1 as D (5 bases). Germline CDR1 is SGHRS and CDR2 is YFSETQ. The CDR3 totals 16 residues. V dropped 4 bases and J dropped 3 bases, with 16 bases sitting between them. CDR3 coding DNA: TGCGCCAGCAGCCCGGGACCCCGGTCGGCTAATGAAAAACTGTTTTTT. Its translation is CASSPGPRSANEKLFF. The variable domain in full, with the rest retrieved from reference TRBV5-1 and TRBJ1-4, is KAGVTQTPRYLIKTRGQQVTLSCSPISGHRSVSWYQQTPGQGLQFLFEYFSETQRNKGNFPGRFSGRQFSNSRSEMNVSTLELGDSALYLCASSPGPRSANEKLFFGSGTQLSVL.

The V gene is TRBV6-6, the J gene TRBJ1-5; no firm D call. This CDR3 is built from 14 residues. V lost 10 bases to trimming and J lost 2 bases, with 15 bases between them. Germline assignment: CDR1 MNHNY and CDR2 SVGAGI (reference sequence). CDR3 in amino acids: CATRTRPGNQPQHF. CDR3 DNA sequence: TGTGCCACCCGGACCCGGCCTGGCAATCAGCCCCAGCATTTT.